This T cell receptor beta chain was identified in a study of identical twins. Study results and caveats: Invariant T cells like MAIT and iNKT could partly confound the zero-insertion analyses. Models underestimated out-of-frame TCR alpha sharing in monozygotic twins.

This clonotype was counted between two and nine times. The antigen is undetermined. TCRdb re-called the 5' RACE reads through MiXCR, storing one row per CDR3 protein. The sample lists approximately 490,000 distinct CDR3 sequences, 20% to 25% seen once, with about 0.5% in the top ten. This sample was shared with a second study, whose subject was yellow fever vaccine responses in identical twins.

The receptor was isolated from a woman aged 18 to 35 in good health. Specimen: CD4+ T cells sorted from blood.

The CDR3 protein is CAIRAQLAGTDTQYF. The CDR3 DNA is TGTGCCATCAGGGCACAACTAGCGGGCACAGATACGCAGTATTTT. The chain recombines TRBV10-3 with TRBJ2-3; 8 bases map to TRBD2. V trimming: 6 bases; J trimming: 1 base; junction bases outside the gene matches: 6. CDR1 ENHRY and CDR2 SYGVKD come from the germline V gene. The CDR3 is made up of 15 amino acids.